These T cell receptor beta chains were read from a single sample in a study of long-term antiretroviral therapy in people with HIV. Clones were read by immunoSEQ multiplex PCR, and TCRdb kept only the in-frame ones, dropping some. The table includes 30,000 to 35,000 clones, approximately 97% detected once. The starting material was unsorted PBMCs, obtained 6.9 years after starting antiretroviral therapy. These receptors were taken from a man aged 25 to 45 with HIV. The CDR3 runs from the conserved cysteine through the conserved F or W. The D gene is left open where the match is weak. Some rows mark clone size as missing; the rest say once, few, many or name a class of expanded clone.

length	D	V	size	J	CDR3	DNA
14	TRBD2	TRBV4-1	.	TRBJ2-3	CASSRGGGTDTQYF	TGCGCCAGCAGCCGGGGAGGGGGCACAGATACGCAGTATTTT
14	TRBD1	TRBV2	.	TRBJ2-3	CASSPGGGTGAQYF	TGTGCCAGCAGTCCGGGGGGCGGGACAGGGGCGCAGTATTTT
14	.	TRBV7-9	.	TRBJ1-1	CASSLPGGNTEAFF	TGTGCCAGCAGCTTACCTGGCGGGAACACTGAAGCTTTCTTT
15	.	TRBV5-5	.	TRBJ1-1	CASSFRTDLNTEAFF	TGTGCCAGCAGCTTCCGGACAGATTTGAACACTGAAGCTTTCTTT
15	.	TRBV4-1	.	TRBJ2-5	CASSMGWTSRETQYF	TGCGCCAGCAGCATGGGGTGGACGTCTAGGGAGACCCAGTACTTC
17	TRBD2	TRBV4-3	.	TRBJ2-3	CASSQDGTSGAEDTQYF	TGCGCCAGCAGCCAAGATGGGACTAGCGGAGCGGAAGATACGCAGTATTTT
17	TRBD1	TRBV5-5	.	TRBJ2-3	CASSYRTGEPSTDTQYF	TGTGCCAGCAGCTATCGTACAGGGGAACCTAGCACAGATACGCAGTATTTT
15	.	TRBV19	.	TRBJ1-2	CASSGEEGPFYGYTF	TGTGCCAGTTCCGGCGAGGAGGGGCCATTCTATGGCTACACCTTC
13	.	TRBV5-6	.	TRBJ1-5	CASSLTGTQPQHF	TGTGCCAGCAGCTTGACAGGAACTCAGCCCCAGCATTTT
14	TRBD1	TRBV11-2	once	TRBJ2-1	CASSLVTGGLEQFF	TGTGCCAGCAGCTTAGTGACAGGGGGCTTAGAGCAGTTCTTC
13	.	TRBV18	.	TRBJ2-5	CASSLLGEETQYF	TGTGCCAGCTCACTTTTGGGTGAGGAGACCCAGTACTTC
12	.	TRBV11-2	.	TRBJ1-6	CASSPGVPPLHF	TGTGCCAGCAGCCCAGGGGTTCCGCCCCTCCACTTT
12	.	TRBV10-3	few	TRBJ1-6	CAIGKDNSPLHF	TGTGCCATCGGCAAAGATAATTCACCCCTCCACTTT
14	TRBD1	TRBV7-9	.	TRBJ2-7	CASSGRDRVYEQYF	TGTGCCAGCAGCGGCCGGGACAGGGTCTACGAGCAGTACTTC
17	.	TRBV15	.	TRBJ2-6	CATSRGWSDSGANVLTF	TGTGCCACCAGCAGGGGATGGAGTGACTCTGGGGCCAACGTCCTGACTTTC
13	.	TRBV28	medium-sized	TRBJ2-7	CASSFGTNYEQYF	TGTGCCAGCAGTTTTGGGACAAACTACGAGCAGTACTTC
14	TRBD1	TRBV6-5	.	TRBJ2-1	CASSRDRERHEQFF	TGTGCCAGCAGCAGGGACAGGGAACGCCATGAGCAGTTCTTC
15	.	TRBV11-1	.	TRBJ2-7	CASSPRRILSYEQYF	TGTGCCAGCAGCCCCCGGAGGATCCTCTCCTACGAGCAGTACTTC
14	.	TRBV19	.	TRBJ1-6	CASSIDTGISPLHF	TGTGCCAGTAGTATAGATACAGGGATTTCACCCCTCCACTTT
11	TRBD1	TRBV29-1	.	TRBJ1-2	CSDRTGDGYTF	TGCAGCGATAGGACAGGGGATGGCTACACCTTC
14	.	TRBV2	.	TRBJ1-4	CASSEGENNEKLFF	TGTGCCAGCAGTGAAGGGGAGAATAATGAAAAACTGTTTTTT
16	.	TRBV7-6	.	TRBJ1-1	CASSLGPTSGWTEAFF	TGTGCCAGCAGCTTAGGGCCCACGAGTGGTTGGACTGAAGCTTTCTTT
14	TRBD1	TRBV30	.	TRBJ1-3	CAWSPGTAGNTIYF	TGTGCCTGGAGTCCGGGGACAGCTGGAAACACCATATATTTT
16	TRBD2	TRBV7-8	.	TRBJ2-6	CASSLAGGSGANVLTF	TGTGCCAGCAGCTTAGCGGGGGGGTCTGGGGCCAACGTCCTGACTTTC
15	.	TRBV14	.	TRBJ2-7	CASSLWRADVYEQYF	TGTGCCAGCAGCCTCTGGCGGGCCGATGTCTACGAGCAGTACTTC
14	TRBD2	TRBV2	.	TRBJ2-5	CASSEERGGETQYF	TGTGCCAGCAGTGAGGAGCGGGGGGGGGAGACCCAGTACTTC
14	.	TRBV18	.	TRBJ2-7	CASSPHRLSYEQYF	TGTGCCAGCTCACCACACAGGCTCTCCTACGAGCAGTACTTC
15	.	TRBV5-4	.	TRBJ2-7	CASSLAGGLHYEQYF	TGTGCCAGCAGCCTCGCCGGGGGGCTCCACTACGAGCAGTACTTC
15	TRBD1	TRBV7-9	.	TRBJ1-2	CASSFTVGRGQGYTF	TGTGCCAGCAGCTTCACGGTCGGCAGGGGGCAGGGCTACACCTTC